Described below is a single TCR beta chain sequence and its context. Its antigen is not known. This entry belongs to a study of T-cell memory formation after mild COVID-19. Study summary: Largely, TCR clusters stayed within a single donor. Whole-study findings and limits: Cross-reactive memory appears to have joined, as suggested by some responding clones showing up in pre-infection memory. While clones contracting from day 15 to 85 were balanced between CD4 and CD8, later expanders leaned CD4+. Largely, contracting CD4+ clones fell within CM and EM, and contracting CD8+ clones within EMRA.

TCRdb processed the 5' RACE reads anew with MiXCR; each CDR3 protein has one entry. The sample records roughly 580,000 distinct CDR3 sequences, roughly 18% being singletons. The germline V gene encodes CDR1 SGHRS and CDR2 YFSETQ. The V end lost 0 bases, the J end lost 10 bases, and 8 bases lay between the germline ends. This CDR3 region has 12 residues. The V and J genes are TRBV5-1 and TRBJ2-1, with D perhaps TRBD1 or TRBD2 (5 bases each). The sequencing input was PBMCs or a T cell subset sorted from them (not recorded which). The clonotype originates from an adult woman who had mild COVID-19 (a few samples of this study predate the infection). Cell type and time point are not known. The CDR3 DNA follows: TGCGCCAGCAGCTTGGAGGGGAGCGAGCAGTTCTTC. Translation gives CASSLEGSEQFF.